The clone carrying this T cell receptor (beta chain) was seen just once. What it recognizes is unknown. This sample is drawn from a study of T cell responses to AZD1222 COVID-19 vaccine. Notes on the study in general: The repertoires were collected only after the peak T cell response. Donors skewed white British and female; clonal diversity was possibly underestimated. Among spike-specific TCRs, nearly half reportedly target unmutated variant regions.

Only in-frame clones appear in the TCRdb table, and some are missing; sequencing was by immunoSEQ multiplex PCR. The profile shows about 160,000 clones, 91% of them singletons. The CDR3 covers 14 residues. Germline V lookup: CDR1 LGHNA, CDR2 YNFKEQ. Between the trimmed V and J ends, which lost 2 bases and 2 bases, there was a span of 9 bases. This receptor was identified in an adult in good health. The chain combines TRBV4-2 with TRBJ2-5; D is undetermined. Sequencing was performed on peripheral blood, taken on day 0 of AZD1222 vaccination. The CDR3, as DNA: TGTGCCAGCAGCCAACTAGAGGATCAAGAGACCCAGTACTTC. It translates to CASSQLEDQETQYF.